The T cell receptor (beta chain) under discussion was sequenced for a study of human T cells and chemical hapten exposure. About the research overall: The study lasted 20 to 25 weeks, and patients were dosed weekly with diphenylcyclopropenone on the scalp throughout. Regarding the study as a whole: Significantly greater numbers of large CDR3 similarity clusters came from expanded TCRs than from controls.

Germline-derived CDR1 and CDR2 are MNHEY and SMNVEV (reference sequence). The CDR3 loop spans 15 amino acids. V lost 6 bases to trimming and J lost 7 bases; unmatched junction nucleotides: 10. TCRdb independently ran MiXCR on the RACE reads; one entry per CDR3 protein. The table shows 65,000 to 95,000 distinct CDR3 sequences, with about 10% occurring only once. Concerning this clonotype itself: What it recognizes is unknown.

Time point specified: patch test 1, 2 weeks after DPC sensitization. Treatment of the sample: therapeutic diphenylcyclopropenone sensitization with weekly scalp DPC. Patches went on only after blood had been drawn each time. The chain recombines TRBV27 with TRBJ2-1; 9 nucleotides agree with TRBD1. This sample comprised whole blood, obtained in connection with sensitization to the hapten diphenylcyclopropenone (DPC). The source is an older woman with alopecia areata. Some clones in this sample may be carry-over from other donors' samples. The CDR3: CASRMTGTGSNEQFF. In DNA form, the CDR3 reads TGTGCCAGCAGGATGACCGGGACAGGGAGTAATGAGCAGTTCTTC.